This is a list of T cell receptor beta chains from one sample in a study of cytomegalovirus exposure and HLA in healthy donors. Sequencing was performed with immunoSEQ multiplex PCR; in TCRdb, only in-frame clones are kept and a portion is missing. The sample carries 100,000 to 150,000 clones, about 86% recorded once. Specimen: PBMCs. These receptors all stem from a man younger than 30 in good health and CMV-seronegative. The CDR3 runs from the conserved cysteine through the conserved F or W. A D gene is named only where the DNA matches it firmly. A clone size is listed for some rows: how often the clone was seen (once, few, many), or a class if it is expanded.

TRBV9,TRBJ2-2,.,.,TGTGCCAGCAGCGTTCACAGGGGACTTAACACCGGGGAGCTGTTTTTT,CASSVHRGLNTGELFF
TRBV11-2,TRBJ1-1,.,.,TGTGCCAGCAGCTTAACAGGGCTGAACACTGAAGCTTTCTTT,CASSLTGLNTEAFF
TRBV29-1,TRBJ2-3,.,.,TGCAGCGTCGTCACAGATACGCAGTATTTT,CSVVTDTQYF
TRBV7-2,TRBJ2-1,.,TRBD1,TGTGCCAGCAGCTTGACAGGGATGGACAATGAGCAGTTCTTC,CASSLTGMDNEQFF
TRBV19,TRBJ2-3,few,.,TGTGCCAGTACCACAGCGGGTACGCAGTATTTT,CASTTAGTQYF
TRBV15,TRBJ2-2,.,.,TGTGCCACCAGCAGAGCGAGAAACACCGGGGAGCTGTTTTTT,CATSRARNTGELFF
TRBV5-4,TRBJ2-3,.,TRBD2,TGTGCCAGCAGCTTGGAGGGACTAATTCCAGATACGCAGTATTTT,CASSLEGLIPDTQYF
TRBV15,TRBJ2-5,once,.,TGTGCCACCAGCAGAGATCCGGGGACCCAGTACTTC,CATSRDPGTQYF
TRBV6-5,TRBJ2-7,few,.,TGTGCCAGCAGTTCTCGCAGGCGAGAGGGAATCTACGAGCAGTACTTC,CASSSRRREGIYEQYF
TRBV27,TRBJ1-6,.,.,TGTGCCAGCACTAGATCTGGGGCGCCTCGGGATTCACCCCTCCACTTT,CASTRSGAPRDSPLHF
TRBV27,TRBJ1-5,.,TRBD1,TGTGCCAGCAGACGACAGGGTTTCGAGCCCCAGCATTTT,CASRRQGFEPQHF
TRBV30,TRBJ2-1,.,TRBD2,TGTGCCTTCTTTTTAATAGCGGGTTACAATGAGCAGTTCTTC,CAFFLIAGYNEQFF
TRBV19,TRBJ1-2,.,.,TGTGCCAGTAGCCCCCGGGGAGACCGGGGCTATGGCTACACCTTC,CASSPRGDRGYGYTF
TRBV9,TRBJ1-2,.,.,TGTGCCAGCAGCGTAGAGGCCTCAGGCTATGGCTACACCTTC,CASSVEASGYGYTF
TRBV5-6,TRBJ1-6,.,TRBD1,TGTGCCAGCAGCCCCGGGACAGCTAATTCACCCCTCCACTTT,CASSPGTANSPLHF
TRBV15,TRBJ1-1,few,TRBD1,TGTGCCACCAGCATATCCGGGACAGGGGGTACTGAAGCTTTCTTT,CATSISGTGGTEAFF
TRBV19,TRBJ1-5,.,.,TGTGCCAGTAGGGGGAGGAGGGAGGGCAATCAGCCCCAGCATTTT,CASRGRREGNQPQHF
TRBV14,TRBJ1-6,few,TRBD1,TGTGCCAGCAGCCCCCAGGGGGCACGGAATTCACCCCTCCACTTT,CASSPQGARNSPLHF
TRBV10-3,TRBJ1-2,.,.,TGTGCCATCAGAGAGGGAACAGAACCTAACTATGGCTACACCTTC,CAIREGTEPNYGYTF
TRBV5-1,TRBJ1-6,.,TRBD1,TGCGCCAGCAGTTATACCGGGACAGATAATTCACCCCTCCACTTT,CASSYTGTDNSPLHF
TRBV25-1,TRBJ1-6,.,.,TGTGCCAGCAGTGAATTCGTCCGTTCACCCCTCCACTTT,CASSEFVRSPLHF
TRBV28,TRBJ2-4,.,TRBD2,TGTGCCAGCAGTTTATTGGCTAGCGGAGTAGCCAAAAACATTCAGTACTTC,CASSLLASGVAKNIQYF
TRBV6-1,TRBJ2-2,.,TRBD1,TGTGCCAGCAGTGACCGCTACAGGGGTTTGGAAACCGGGGAGCTGTTTTTT,CASSDRYRGLETGELFF
TRBV7-9,TRBJ1-2,.,TRBD1,TGTGCCAGCAGCAGCCAGGGGGCGGGCGGCTACACCTTC,CASSSQGAGGYTF
TRBV6-1,TRBJ2-7,.,.,TGTGCCAGCAGTGAAGCGCACAGGGACGAGCAGTACTTC,CASSEAHRDEQYF
TRBV5-5,TRBJ1-3,.,TRBD1,TGTGCCAGCAGCTTTACTCGACAGGGGCGGTCCAGGGTTGGAAACACCATATATTTT,CASSFTRQGRSRVGNTIYF
TRBV7-9,TRBJ1-4,.,.,TGTGCCAGCAGCCCAGACAGGAGAGGCGAAAAACTGTTTTTT,CASSPDRRGEKLFF
TRBV15,TRBJ2-7,.,.,TGTGCCACCAGCAGGGCTCGAGGGCGAAATTACGAGCAGTACTTC,CATSRARGRNYEQYF
TRBV7-6,TRBJ1-1,.,TRBD1,TGTGCCAGCAGCTTAAGTATCACAGGGGGGAAAGCTTTCTTT,CASSLSITGGKAFF
TRBV2,TRBJ2-6,.,.,TGTGCCACTGGAAAAGGGGCCGCTGGGGCCAACGTCCTGACTTTC,CATGKGAAGANVLTF
TRBV7-9,TRBJ2-7,once,.,TGTGCCAGCAGCTTAGGAGGCCCCTACGAGCAGTACTTC,CASSLGGPYEQYF
TRBV11-2,TRBJ1-1,.,.,TGTGCCAGCAGCTTAGATGTGCGGGGTGAAGCTTTCTTT,CASSLDVRGEAFF
TRBV30,TRBJ2-1,.,TRBD1,TGTGCCTGGCCAATGTCGGCGAGGGGGCGAATGATCTTC,CAWPMSARGRMIF
TRBV27,TRBJ2-2,few,TRBD2,TGTGCCAGCAGTCCCACTCGGACTAGCGGGGGGGTCGCGAACACCGGGGAGCTGTTTTTT,CASSPTRTSGGVANTGELFF
TRBV12-5,TRBJ1-2,.,.,TGTGCTAGTGGTTTGCCCCAGGGCGGCTATGGCTACACCTTC,CASGLPQGGYGYTF
TRBV29-1,TRBJ1-2,.,TRBD1,TGCAGCGTTCCGACAGGGAACACCTTC,CSVPTGNTF